This passage covers 6 T cell receptor beta chains from one sample sequenced in a study of CD8 T cells in Susac syndrome. After extraction with the RNeasy kit, roughly 0.5 to 1 ug of the RNA was reverse transcribed using random hexamers. One entry per CDR3 protein results from TCRdb running MiXCR on the immunoSEQ multiplex PCR reads. Among roughly 200,000 distinct CDR3 sequences listed, about 95% were seen once. Sequenced: CD4+ T cells from PBMCs. The source of these receptors is a human donor with Susac syndrome.

The chain has TRBV4-2 and TRBJ1-5; TRBD1 agrees at 10 bases. Germline V gene data show CDR1 as LGHNA and CDR2 as YNFKEQ. V gave up 0 bases and J gave up 6 bases; unmatched junction bases: 5. This CDR3 has 16 amino acids. CDR3 protein: CASSQDGTGEIQPQHF. In nucleotides, the CDR3 is TGTGCCAGCAGCCAAGATGGGACAGGGGAGATTCAGCCCCAGCATTTT.

V and J are TRBV20-1 and TRBJ2-5, with 13 bases matching TRBD2. The length of the CDR3 is 16 residues. Losses at the gene ends were 5 bases for V and 4 bases for J; bases not matched to a gene: 10. Germline loops: CDR1 DFQATT, CDR2 SNEGSKA (reference sequence). In nucleotides, the CDR3 is TGCAGTGCTGGGGGGACTAGCGGGACGTGGGGAGAGACCCAGTACTTC. Translation gives CSAGGTSGTWGETQYF.

The chain combines TRBV11-2 with TRBJ2-1; 7 bases map to TRBD1. Germline V gene lookup returns CDR1 SGHAT and CDR2 FQNNGV. The CDR3 totals 15 residues. The junction had 10 bases not matched to a gene; V was cut back by 6 bases and J by 5 bases. The CDR3 nucleotides read TGTGCCAGCAGAGGGGTGAGGGGGCGAAACAATGAGCAGTTCTTC. It specifies CASRGVRGRNNEQFF.

The chain uses TRBV12-3 or TRBV12-4 and TRBJ1-4, with D unclear. Trimming removed 3 bases at V and 6 bases at J, with 11 bases between. This CDR3 is 14 amino acids long. The chain's CDR3 is CASSFRRADEKLFF. The CDR3 DNA sequence: TGTGCCAGCAGTTTTCGGAGGGCAGATGAAAAACTGTTTTTT.

The chain employs TRBV6-6 and TRBJ1-2; 12 bases are shared with TRBD1. Germline V lookup: CDR1 MNHNY, CDR2 SVGAGI (reference sequence). The CDR3 runs 16 residues. V was pared by 5 bases and J by 4 bases, with 8 bases of the junction left unmatched. In DNA, the CDR3 is TGTGCCAGCAGTCGTGGGGGGACAGGGGGCCTCTATGGCTACACCTTC. Translation: CASSRGGTGGLYGYTF.

This chain joins TRBV12-3 or TRBV12-4 and TRBJ2-1, with D possibly being TRBD1 or TRBD2 (5 bases each). The CDR3 has 14 residues. V was cut by 5 bases and J by 1 base, with 9 bases left in between. This CDR3 reads CASSPGRSYNEQFF. The CDR3 DNA reads as TGTGCCAGCAGTCCGGGACGGTCCTACAATGAGCAGTTCTTC.